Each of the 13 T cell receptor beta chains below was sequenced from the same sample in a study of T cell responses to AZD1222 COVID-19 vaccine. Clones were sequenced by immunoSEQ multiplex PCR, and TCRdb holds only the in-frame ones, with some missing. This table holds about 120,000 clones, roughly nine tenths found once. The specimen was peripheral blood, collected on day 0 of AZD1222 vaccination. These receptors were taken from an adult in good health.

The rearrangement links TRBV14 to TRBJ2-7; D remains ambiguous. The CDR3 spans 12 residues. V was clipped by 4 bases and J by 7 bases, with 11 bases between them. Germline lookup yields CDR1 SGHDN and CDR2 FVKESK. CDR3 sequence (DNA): TGTGCCAGCAGCCTTTCCGGTTGGGAGCAGTACTTC. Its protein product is CASSLSGWEQYF.

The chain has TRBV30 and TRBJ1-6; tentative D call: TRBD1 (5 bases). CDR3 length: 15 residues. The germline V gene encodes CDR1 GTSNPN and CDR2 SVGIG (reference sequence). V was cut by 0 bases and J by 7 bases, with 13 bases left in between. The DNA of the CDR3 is TGTGCCTGGAGTGTATGGGGGAGTAGGAATTCACCCCTCCACTTT. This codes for CAWSVWGSRNSPLHF.

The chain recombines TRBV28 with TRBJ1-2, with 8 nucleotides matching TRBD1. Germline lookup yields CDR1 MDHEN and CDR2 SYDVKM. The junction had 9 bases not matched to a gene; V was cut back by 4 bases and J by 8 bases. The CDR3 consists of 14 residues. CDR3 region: CASSSGQDTGGYTF. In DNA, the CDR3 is TGTGCCAGCAGTTCGGGACAGGACACGGGGGGCTACACCTTC.

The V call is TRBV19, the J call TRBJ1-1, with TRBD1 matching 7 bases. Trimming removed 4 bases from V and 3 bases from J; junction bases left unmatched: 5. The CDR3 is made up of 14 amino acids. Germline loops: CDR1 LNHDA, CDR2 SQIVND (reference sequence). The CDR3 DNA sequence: TGTGCCAGTAGTAATCAGGGGGGATACACTGAAGCTTTCTTT. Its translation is CASSNQGGYTEAFF.

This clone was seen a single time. CDR3 sequence reads: CASSIQVENGYTF. The CDR3 DNA follows: TGCGCCAGCAGCATACAGGTGGAGAATGGCTACACCTTC. The chain couples TRBV10-2 to TRBJ1-2; possibly TRBD1 for D (5 bases). The CDR3 loop spans 13 amino acids. The V gene lost 6 bases and the J gene lost 6 bases, with 14 bases spanning the gap. Germline lookup yields CDR1 WSHSY and CDR2 SAAADI.

This chain's CDR3 is CASSHRGGNTIYF. DNA for the CDR3: TGTGCCAGCAGCCACAGGGGCGGAAACACCATATATTTT. V usage is TRBV5-6 and J usage is TRBJ1-3, with TRBD1 identical over 7 bases. Per the germline V gene, CDR1 is SGHDT and CDR2 is YYEEEE. CDR3 size: 13 residues. Trimming removed 4 bases from V and 4 bases from J; junction bases left unmatched: 2.

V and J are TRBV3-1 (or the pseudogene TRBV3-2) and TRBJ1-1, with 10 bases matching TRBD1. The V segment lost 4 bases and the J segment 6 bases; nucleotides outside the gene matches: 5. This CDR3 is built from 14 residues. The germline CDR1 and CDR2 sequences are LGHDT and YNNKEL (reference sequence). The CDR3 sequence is CASSLTDRGPEAFF. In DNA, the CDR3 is TGTGCCAGCAGCCTAACCGACAGGGGGCCTGAAGCTTTCTTT.

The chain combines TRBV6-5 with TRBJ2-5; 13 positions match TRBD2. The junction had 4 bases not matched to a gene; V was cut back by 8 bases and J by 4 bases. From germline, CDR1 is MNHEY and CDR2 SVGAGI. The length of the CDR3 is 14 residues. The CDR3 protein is CASRGLAGRETQYF. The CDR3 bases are TGTGCCAGCCGGGGACTAGCGGGAAGAGAGACCCAGTACTTC.

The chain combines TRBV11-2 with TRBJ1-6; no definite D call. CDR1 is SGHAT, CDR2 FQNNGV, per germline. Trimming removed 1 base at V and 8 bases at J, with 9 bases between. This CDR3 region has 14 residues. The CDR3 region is CASSLGGVDSPLHF. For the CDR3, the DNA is TGTGCCAGCAGCTTAGGAGGAGTCGATTCACCCCTCCACTTT.

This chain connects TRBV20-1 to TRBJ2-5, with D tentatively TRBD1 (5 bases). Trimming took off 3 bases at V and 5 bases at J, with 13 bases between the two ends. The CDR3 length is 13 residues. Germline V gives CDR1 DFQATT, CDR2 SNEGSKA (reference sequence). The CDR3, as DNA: TGCAGTGCTAGTGAAGACAGACGGGAGACCCAGTACTTC. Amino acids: CSASEDRRETQYF.

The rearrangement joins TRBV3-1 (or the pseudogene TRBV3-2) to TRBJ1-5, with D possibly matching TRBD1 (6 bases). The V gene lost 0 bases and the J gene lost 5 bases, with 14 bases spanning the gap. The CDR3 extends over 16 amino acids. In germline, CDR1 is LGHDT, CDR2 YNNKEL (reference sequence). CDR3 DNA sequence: TGTGCCAGCAGCCAAGATGGAGGGGGTAGGGATCAGCCCCAGCATTTT. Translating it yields CASSQDGGGRDQPQHF.

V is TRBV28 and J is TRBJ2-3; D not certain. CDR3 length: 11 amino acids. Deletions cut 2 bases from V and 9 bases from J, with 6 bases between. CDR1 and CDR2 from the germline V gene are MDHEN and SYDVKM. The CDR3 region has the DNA TGTGCCAGCAGTTTAAGATTGACGCAGTATTTT. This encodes CASSLRLTQYF.

CDR3 DNA: TGTGCCAGCAGCTTCAGGGGCAGCCCTGGAAACACCATATATTTT. As protein: CASSFRGSPGNTIYF. The chain couples TRBV7-6 to TRBJ1-3; possible D gene TRBD1, 6 bases. The CDR3 is made up of 15 amino acids. Germline CDR1 is SGHVS and CDR2 is FNYEAQ. V lost 3 bases, J lost 2 bases, and 11 bases lay in between.